This T cell receptor (beta chain) was retrieved from a study of CD8 T cells in ankylosing spondylitis. Study-wide results and caveats: It appeared that ankylosing spondylitis blood was characterized by a TCR beta motif of under ten highly homologous variants. Earlier work had already found some motif variants in reactive arthritis synovial fluid and blood.

The V gene end was trimmed by 0 bases and the J gene end by 7 bases; junction bases not matched to a gene: 8. Germline CDR1 and CDR2: LGHNA and YSLEER. The length of the CDR3 is 16 residues. TCRdb re-called the 5' RACE reads through MiXCR, storing one row per CDR3 protein. Altogether approximately 520,000 distinct CDR3 sequences are present, 5.3% being singletons, with the ten largest covering 3% to 4.5%. This clonotype has a count of ten or more. Its antigen is unidentified. This TCR came from a male donor with ankylosing spondylitis. The gene calls are TRBV4-3 and TRBJ2-1, with 8 nucleotides matching TRBD2. Sequencing input: blood, either unsorted or a sorted T cell fraction (not recorded which). This chain's CDR3 is CASSQDHQRELNEQFF. CDR3 DNA: TGCGCCAGCAGCCAAGATCACCAGCGGGAGCTGAATGAGCAGTTCTTC.